The 3 T cell receptor beta chains reported below all come from one sample, sequenced in a study of cytomegalovirus exposure and HLA in healthy donors. A multiplex PCR was run with 60 Vbeta primers and 13 Jbeta primers. Some clones are missing from TCRdb's copy, which holds only in-frame ones; the method was immunoSEQ multiplex PCR. The sample consists of fewer than 200,000 clones, 82% of them appearing once. Source material: PBMCs. Source of these receptors: a male donor in good health and CMV-seronegative.

This rearrangement joins TRBV2 to TRBJ1-2, with 7 bases fitting TRBD1. The CDR3 loop spans 13 amino acids. The germline V gene has CDR1 SNHLY and CDR2 FYNNEI. With V trimmed by 2 bases and J by 8 bases, 5 bases remained unmatched. The CDR3 reads CASSERQGGGYTF. The CDR3 DNA sequence: TGTGCCAGCAGTGAAAGACAGGGCGGCGGCTACACCTTC.

The V gene is TRBV5-1, the J gene TRBJ2-7; D perhaps matches TRBD2 (7 bases). The CDR3 runs 14 residues. V dropped 2 bases and J dropped 6 bases, with 15 bases sitting between them. Germline loops: CDR1 SGHRS, CDR2 YFSETQ. The CDR3 region is CASSFGGPGGEQYF. The CDR3 DNA sequence: TGCGCCAGCAGCTTCGGGGGGCCAGGAGGCGAGCAGTACTTC.

The chain links TRBV5-4 to TRBJ2-2; D might be TRBD2 (8 bases). There are 16 residues in the CDR3. Germline V gives CDR1 SGHNT, CDR2 YYREEE (reference sequence). The V gene lost 5 bases and the J gene lost 7 bases, with 21 bases spanning the gap. The CDR3 DNA reads as TGTGCCAGCAGTCCCGGGGGGGCAAGGGACAGCGGGGAGCTGTTTTTT. It encodes CASSPGGARDSGELFF.